This TCR beta chain stems from a study of blood T cell repertoires in COVID-19. Study background: Some COVID-19 samples were acute and others convalescent; all came from the United States, Italy and Spain.

Recruited during active infection, patients (from Seattle) were subsequently followed longitudinally. The method was immunoSEQ multiplex PCR; TCRdb's version includes in-frame clones alone and lacks a portion of them. This table holds under 200,000 clones, approximately 81% found once. Germline V gene sequence: CDR1 MDHEN, CDR2 SYDVKM. Trimming took off 5 bases at V and 3 bases at J, with 14 bases between the two ends. CDR3 length: 15 residues. This sequence was found in a woman aged 65 to 85 with COVID-19, enrolled during active disease. Material for sequencing was peripheral blood. The rearrangement joins TRBV28 to TRBJ1-5, with D possibly being TRBD1 (6 bases). In DNA, the CDR3 is TGTGCCAGCAGTCTAACCGGACAGTTCAATCAGCCCCAGCATTTT. Protein sequence: CASSLTGQFNQPQHF.